The present T cell receptor beta chain was sequenced within a study of monozygotic twins with inflammatory bowel disease. CDR1 and CDR2 from the germline V gene are SGHRS and YFSETQ. The CDR3 is 15 amino acids. Study-level findings and limits: Twins with IBD had fewer clonotypes in common with others than healthy twins, particularly during disease activity.

TCRdb derives one entry per CDR3 protein from the 5' RACE reads, leaving out DNA. The sample totals under 130,000 distinct CDR3 sequences. On this clonotype itself: Its matching antigen is unknown.

The receptor was isolated from a human donor with ulcerative colitis or Crohn's disease, or a healthy co-twin of an affected twin (not recorded which). The sample comprised blood. V usage is TRBV5-1 and J usage is TRBJ2-5; TCRdb names TRBD1, which stays unverified in the absence of DNA. The CDR3 protein is CASSPGQGTRETQYF.